These 19 T cell receptor beta chains were all obtained from the same sample, sequenced in a study of blood T cell repertoires in COVID-19. Measured with immunoSEQ multiplex PCR; TCRdb has only the in-frame clones, and not every one. The sample has about 170,000 clones; over 75% are singletons. Input material: peripheral blood. Receptor source: an elderly man with COVID-19, enrolled during active disease.

The chain employs TRBV28 and TRBJ1-3; D not resolved. The CDR3 has 16 amino acids. Germline loops: CDR1 MDHEN, CDR2 SYDVKM. The germline V and J ends were trimmed by 7 bases and 0 bases, with 16 bases remaining between them. The CDR3 is CASTPSATNSGNTIYF. The CDR3 DNA reads TGTGCCAGCACCCCTTCCGCGACAAACTCTGGAAACACCATATATTTT.

This clone was recorded many times. V and J are TRBV4-1 and TRBJ1-2; D unresolved. Germline V gene lookup returns CDR1 MGHRA and CDR2 YSYEKL. The CDR3 runs to 14 residues. Deletions cut 0 bases from V and 1 base from J, with 6 bases between. CDR3 bases: TGCGCCAGCAGCCAAGATTCAGATAACTATGGCTACACCTTC. Its translation is CASSQDSDNYGYTF.

The chain is built from TRBV2 and TRBJ1-2; 9 bases match TRBD1. J was trimmed by 4 bases and V by 6 bases; bases with no gene match: 9. Germline CDR1 is SNHLY and CDR2 is FYNNEI. There are 15 residues in the CDR3. CDR3 sequence: CASSVGQGPSYGYTF. CDR3 DNA sequence: TGTGCCAGCAGCGTCGGACAGGGGCCCTCCTATGGCTACACCTTC.

The chain combines TRBV20-1 with TRBJ2-7; D is perhaps TRBD1 (5 bases). This CDR3 comprises 13 residues. CDR1 and CDR2 from the germline V gene are DFQATT and SNEGSKA (reference sequence). V was clipped by 3 bases and J by 3 bases, with 12 bases between them. CDR3 DNA: TGCAGTGCTAGTAAGGGGTACGGCTACGAGCAGTACTTC. Amino acid sequence: CSASKGYGYEQYF.

The gene calls are TRBV19 and TRBJ1-5, with D possibly being TRBD1 (6 bases). The V end lost 9 bases, the J end lost 1 base, and 16 bases lay between the germline ends. CDR3 length: 15 amino acids. Germline loops: CDR1 LNHDA, CDR2 SQIVND (reference sequence). CDR3 in amino acids: CASLGGGISNQPQHF. The DNA for the CDR3 is TGTGCCAGCCTGGGAGGGGGGATCAGCAATCAGCCCCAGCATTTT. Variable domain in full (rest from reference TRBV19 and TRBJ1-5): DGGITQSPKYLFRKEGQNVTLSCEQNLNHDAMYWYRQDPGQGLRLIYYSQIVNDFQKGDIAEGYSVSREKKESFPLTVTSAQKNPTAFYLCASLGGGISNQPQHFGDGTRLSIL.

This chain connects TRBV2 to TRBJ2-3; TRBD1 is a possible D gene (5 bases). The germline V gene has CDR1 SNHLY and CDR2 FYNNEI. The CDR3 is made up of 14 amino acids. V was pared by 8 bases and J by 2 bases, with 14 bases between. CDR3 nucleotides: TGTGCCAGCCAACCCTGGACATTCACAGATACGCAGTATTTT. This translates into CASQPWTFTDTQYF.

The chain is built from TRBV5-1 and TRBJ2-7, with a weak D call TRBD1 (6 bases). The CDR3 totals 14 residues. Germline assignment: CDR1 SGHRS and CDR2 YFSETQ. V shed 4 bases and J shed 7 bases, with 18 bases lying between them. This chain's CDR3 is CASSDQGRSGEQYF. The CDR3 DNA sequence: TGCGCCAGCAGCGATCAGGGGCGCTCGGGGGAGCAGTACTTC.

The V call is TRBV10-3, the J call TRBJ1-1, with D perhaps TRBD1 (6 bases). This CDR3 spans 15 amino acids. Germline CDR1 reads ENHRY; CDR2 reads SYGVKD. Trimming removed 6 bases at V and 3 bases at J, with 17 bases between. CDR3 nucleotide sequence: TGTGCCATCAGCGGCGGTTCAGGGGCGGACACTGAAGCTTTCTTT. Protein: CAISGGSGADTEAFF.

The CDR3 loop reads CASNPTAGSNEKLFF. Here the CDR3 DNA reads TGTGCCAGCAACCCCACCGCAGGAAGTAATGAAAAACTGTTTTTT. The chain combines TRBV7-9 with TRBJ1-4; D remains ambiguous. CDR1 is SEHNR, CDR2 FQNEAQ, per germline (reference sequence). V lost 7 bases to trimming and J lost 4 bases, with 16 bases between them. This CDR3 is 15 amino acids long.

V usage is TRBV7-2 and J usage is TRBJ1-2; the match to TRBD1 covers 7 bases. The CDR3 runs to 13 residues. The germline V gene encodes CDR1 SGHTA and CDR2 FQGNSA. V lost 4 bases to trimming and J lost 2 bases; unmatched junction nucleotides: 1. Here the CDR3 DNA reads TGTGCCAGCAGCTCACAGGGGAACTATGGCTACACCTTC. Its protein is CASSSQGNYGYTF.

The chain links TRBV9 to TRBJ2-1; 11 nucleotides agree with TRBD2. V lost 0 bases to trimming and J lost 5 bases; unmatched junction nucleotides: 1. Germline V gene sequence: CDR1 SGDLS, CDR2 YYNGEE. The CDR3 contains 15 residues. DNA of the CDR3: TGTGCCAGCAGCGTAGAGACTAGCGGGAACAATGAGCAGTTCTTC. It specifies CASSVETSGNNEQFF. The full variable domain, in which reference TRBV9 and TRBJ2-1 provide the parts outside the CDR3, is DSGVTQTPKHLITATGQRVTLRCSPRSGDLSVYWYQQSLDQGLQFLIQYYNGEERAKGNILERFSAQQFPDLHSELNLSSLELGDSALYFCASSVETSGNNEQFFGPGTRLTVL.

In DNA, the CDR3 is TGTGCCAGCAGTTTGGACAGGGGGGATGGCTACACCTTC. This encodes CASSLDRGDGYTF. The chain uses TRBV7-6 and TRBJ1-2, with 10 nucleotides matching TRBD1. Germline trimming cut 6 bases from V and 6 bases from J; bases unmatched to any gene: 4. The germline gives CDR1 SGHVS, CDR2 FNYEAQ. The CDR3 runs to 13 residues.

The chain combines TRBV24-1 with TRBJ1-2, with D possibly matching TRBD1 (6 bases). V dropped 5 bases and J dropped 8 bases, with 17 bases sitting between them. Germline V CDR1 and CDR2: KGHDR, SFDVKD. This CDR3 comprises 14 residues. The CDR3, as DNA: TGTGCCACCAGTGGTCCCAACAGGGCGTCCGGCTACACCTTC. Encoded protein: CATSGPNRASGYTF.

The rearrangement uses TRBV6-2 or TRBV6-3 and TRBJ1-5; TRBD1 is a possible D gene (6 bases). Germline V gene sequence: CDR1 MNHEY, CDR2 SVGEGT. V lost 2 bases, J lost 3 bases, and 11 bases lay in between. The CDR3 runs to 15 residues. The CDR3: CASSYHGQLNQPQHF. Written as DNA, the CDR3 is TGTGCCAGCAGTTACCACGGACAGCTCAATCAGCCCCAGCATTTT.

The gene calls are TRBV7-9 and TRBJ1-3; a possible D gene is TRBD1 (5 bases). This CDR3 region has 16 residues. V shed 0 bases and J shed 1 base, with 10 bases lying between them. Germline V gene sequence: CDR1 SEHNR, CDR2 FQNEAQ (reference sequence). The CDR3 sequence: CASSLAWSGSGNTIYF. CDR3 bases: TGTGCCAGCAGCTTAGCTTGGTCAGGGTCTGGAAACACCATATATTTT. The full variable domain, its missing parts supplied by reference TRBV7-9 and TRBJ1-3, is DTGVSQNPRHKITKRGQNVTFRCDPISEHNRLYWYRQTLGQGPEFLTYFQNEAQLEKSRLLSDRFSAERPKGSFSTLEIQRTEQGDSAMYLCASSLAWSGSGNTIYFGEGSWLTVV.

The chain uses TRBV19 and TRBJ1-1; D is ambiguous. There are 12 residues in the CDR3. V lost 5 bases and J 1 base, leaving 5 bases between the germline ends. Per the germline V gene, CDR1 is LNHDA and CDR2 is SQIVND (reference sequence). CDR3 region: CASSYRNTEAFF. In nucleotides, the CDR3 is TGTGCCAGTAGTTACAGGAACACTGAAGCTTTCTTT.

V usage is TRBV5-4 and J usage is TRBJ1-4, with D perhaps TRBD1 (5 bases). CDR1 is SGHNT, CDR2 YYREEE, per germline (reference sequence). The CDR3 totals 13 residues. V lost 5 bases and J lost 7, with 12 bases in between. The CDR3 coding sequence is TGTGCCAGCAGTCCTCCTAGGGGTGAAAAACTGTTTTTT. Protein sequence: CASSPPRGEKLFF.

The chain uses TRBV7-6 and TRBJ1-5; 7 bases map to TRBD1. The CDR3 runs to 16 residues. Germline V gives CDR1 SGHVS, CDR2 FNYEAQ. V shed 5 bases, J shed 3 bases, and the junction held 10 bases outside the gene matches. The CDR3 region is CASSRTTGRYNQPQHF. CDR3 in DNA: TGTGCCAGCAGCCGGACGACAGGGAGATACAATCAGCCCCAGCATTTT.

The count of this clone is one. V is TRBV2 and J is TRBJ2-3; TRBD1 might be the D (6 bases). The CDR3 contains 14 residues. Per the germline V gene, CDR1 is SNHLY and CDR2 is FYNNEI. Trimming removed 2 bases at V and 3 bases at J, with 9 bases between. CDR3 coding DNA: TGTGCCAGCAGTGAATGGACAGTTACAGATACGCAGTATTTT. This sequence encodes CASSEWTVTDTQYF.